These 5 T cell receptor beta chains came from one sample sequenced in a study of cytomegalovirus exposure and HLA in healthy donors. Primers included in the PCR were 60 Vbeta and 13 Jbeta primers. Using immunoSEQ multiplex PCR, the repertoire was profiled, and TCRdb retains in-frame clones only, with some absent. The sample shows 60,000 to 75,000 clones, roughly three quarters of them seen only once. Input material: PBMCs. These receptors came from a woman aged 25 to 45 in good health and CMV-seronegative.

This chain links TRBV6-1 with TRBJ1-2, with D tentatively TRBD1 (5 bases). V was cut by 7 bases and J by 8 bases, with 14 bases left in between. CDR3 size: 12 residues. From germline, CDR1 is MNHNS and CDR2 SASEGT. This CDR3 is CASTSGGRGYTF. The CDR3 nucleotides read TGTGCCAGCACCTCCGGGGGTAGGGGCTACACCTTC.

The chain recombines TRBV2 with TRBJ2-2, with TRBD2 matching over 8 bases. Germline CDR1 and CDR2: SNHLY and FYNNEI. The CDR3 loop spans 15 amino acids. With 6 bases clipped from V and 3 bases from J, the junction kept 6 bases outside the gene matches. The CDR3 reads CASRGPGLDTGELFF. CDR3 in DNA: TGTGCCAGCAGGGGTCCGGGACTAGACACCGGGGAGCTGTTTTTT.

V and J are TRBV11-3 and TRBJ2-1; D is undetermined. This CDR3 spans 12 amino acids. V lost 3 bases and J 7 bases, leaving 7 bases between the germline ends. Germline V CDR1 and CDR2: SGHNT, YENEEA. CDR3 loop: CASSFRDNEQFF. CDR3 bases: TGTGCCAGCAGCTTCCGAGATAATGAGCAGTTCTTC.

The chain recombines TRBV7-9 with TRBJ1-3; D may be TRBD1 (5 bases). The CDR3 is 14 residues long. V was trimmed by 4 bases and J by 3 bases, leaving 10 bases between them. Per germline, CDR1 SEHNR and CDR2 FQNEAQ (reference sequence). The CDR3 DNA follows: TGTGCCAGCAGCTCTGGGACTGGTGGAAACACCATATATTTT. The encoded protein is CASSSGTGGNTIYF.

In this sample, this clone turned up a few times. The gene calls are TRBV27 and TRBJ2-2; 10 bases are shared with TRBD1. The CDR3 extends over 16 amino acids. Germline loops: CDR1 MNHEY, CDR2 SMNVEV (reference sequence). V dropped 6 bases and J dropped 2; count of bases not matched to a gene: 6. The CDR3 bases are TGTGCCAGCAGATCGACAGGGGGCGGCAACACCGGGGAGCTGTTTTTT. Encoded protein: CASRSTGGGNTGELFF.